Sequencing of this T cell receptor beta chain was carried out in a study of OX40 agonist ivuxolimab in advanced cancers. The repertoire was sequenced with immunoSEQ multiplex PCR; TCRdb's copy has only in-frame clones and lacks some. Of tens of thousands of clones listed, around 90% are singletons. This CDR3 is 13 amino acids long. Germline V CDR1 and CDR2: SQVTM, ANQGSEA. V lost 4 bases, J lost 6 bases, and 12 bases lay in between. Comments on this clone: What it binds is unknown.

General study findings and limits: Some nonresponders additionally presented with little normalized T-cell clonal expansion. Average numbers of expanded clones were greater in CD8+ T cells than in CD4+.

This clonotype was obtained from an adult with an advanced solid tumor such as melanoma, head and neck, liver or kidney cancer. The chain links TRBV29-1 to TRBJ1-4; D is unresolved. Source: CD4+ or CD8+ T cells sorted from blood, taken in a trial of the OX40 agonist ivuxolimab. CDR3: CSVARAGDEKLFF. The CDR3 DNA is TGCAGCGTTGCGCGGGCCGGTGATGAAAAACTGTTTTTT. Using reference TRBV29-1 and TRBJ1-4 for the parts outside the CDR3, the full variable domain is SAVISQKPSRDICQRGTSLTIQCQVDSQVTMMFWYRQQPGQSLTLIATANQGSEATYESGFVIDKFPISRPNLTFSTLTVSNMSPEDSSIYLCSVARAGDEKLFFGSGTQLSVL.